These T cell receptor beta chains were read from a single sample in a study of blood T cells in healthy people across ages. TCRdb ran MiXCR on the 5' RACE reads and lists one entry per CDR3 protein. Here the sample spans roughly 800,000 distinct CDR3 sequences, 20% to 25% being singletons. This same sample was also part of a study on T cells of mothers and their children.

Sequencing input: blood. These receptors were taken from a boy aged 5-17 years in good health. CDR3s leave out the opening cysteine and the closing phenylalanine or tryptophan. D genes are given only for firm matches.

.	TRBV4-3	TRBJ1-2	ASRQDNRERAYGYT
.	TRBV5-1	TRBJ2-7	ASSLARGGGLDEQY
.	TRBV12-3/TRBV12-4	TRBJ2-5	ASSLGLGVRQY
.	TRBV7-3	TRBJ2-6	ASSPDGGRFSGANVLT
TRBD1	TRBV28	TRBJ2-5	ASSPASRGRETQY
.	TRBV5-1	TRBJ2-1	ASSIAYNEQF
TRBD1	TRBV12-3/TRBV12-4	TRBJ2-2	ASRPTGVHTGELF
.	TRBV7-2	TRBJ1-1	ASSQLTEAF
.	TRBV10-3	TRBJ2-3	AISDGNADTQY
.	TRBV7-2	TRBJ1-6	ASSLVQGNNSPLH
TRBD1	TRBV5-4	TRBJ2-2	ASSLVGTGYTGELF
.	TRBV7-9	TRBJ2-5	ASSLSLRETQY
.	TRBV2	TRBJ2-3	ASNRGGGTDTQY
.	TRBV20-1	TRBJ2-1	SAGPWEWAYNEQF
.	TRBV28	TRBJ1-2	ASRDPRENYGYT
.	TRBV29-1	TRBJ2-5	SPSEYQETQY
.	TRBV25-1	TRBJ1-1	ASREVGSTEAF
.	TRBV18	TRBJ2-1	ASSSSMGGEQF
.	TRBV27	TRBJ2-4	ASSDRWKNIQY
.	TRBV27	TRBJ2-1	ASSFKGNWGYNEQF